These 20 T cell receptor beta chains originate from one sample sequenced in a study of sequential checkpoint blockade in melanoma. Profiled with immunoSEQ multiplex PCR; TCRdb holds only in-frame clones, not every one. Found here are more than 7,000 clones, about 71% of them singletons; the top ten hold 24%. The treatment here: randomized to nivolumab then ipilimumab (arm A) or the reverse (arm B). Material: CD8+ T cells sorted from blood (inferred from file names), obtained from a patient given nivolumab and ipilimumab in sequence. These receptors all come from a human donor with melanoma.

Written as DNA, the CDR3 is TGTGCCAGCAGCAGTGGAGGTGTCAAAAACATTCAGTACTTC. Protein: CASSSGGVKNIQYF. The chain joins TRBV27 to TRBJ2-4; D may be TRBD2 (5 bases). CDR1 MNHEY and CDR2 SMNVEV come from the germline V gene (reference sequence). This CDR3 region has 14 residues. V lost 6 bases to trimming and J lost 3 bases, with 12 bases between them.

The rearrangement links TRBV7-9 to TRBJ2-1; 8 bases are a match to TRBD2. This CDR3 contains 11 residues. The ends lost 5 bases at V and 15 bases at J; junction bases unmatched: 6. The germline V gene has CDR1 SEHNR and CDR2 FQNEAQ (reference sequence). The CDR3 coding sequence is TGTGCCAGCAGCAAGGGACTAGTTGGGTTCTTC. Protein sequence: CASSKGLVGFF.

This clone was counted between two and nine times. V gene TRBV6-1 combines with J gene TRBJ2-3, with 9 bases lining up with TRBD2. The trim removed 2 bases at V and 3 bases at J, leaving 3 bases unmatched. The germline V gene has CDR1 MNHNS and CDR2 SASEGT. The CDR3 has 15 amino acids. The CDR3 protein is CASSEIAGGTDTQYF. The CDR3 coding sequence is TGTGCCAGCAGTGAAATTGCGGGAGGGACAGATACGCAGTATTTT.

This clone was observed a handful of times. The V call is TRBV25-1, the J call TRBJ2-7; D remains unclear. The CDR3 is 11 amino acids. Trimming pared 4 bases from V and 4 bases from J, leaving 5 bases between. Germline V gene data show CDR1 as MGHDK and CDR2 as SYGVNS. The DNA of the CDR3 is TGTGCCAGCAGTGTAATATACGAGCAGTACTTC. It encodes CASSVIYEQYF.

The rearrangement links TRBV2 to TRBJ2-7; no clear D. Trimming took 3 bases from V and 0 from J, leaving 6 bases between them. The CDR3 extends over 13 amino acids. The germline V gene encodes CDR1 SNHLY and CDR2 FYNNEI. In nucleotides, the CDR3 is TGTGCCAGCAGTGAGGGCATCTCCTACGAGCAGTACTTC. The encoded protein is CASSEGISYEQYF.

This clone is medium-sized by share. The genes are TRBV19 and TRBJ2-1, with TRBD2 identical over 8 bases. Germline lookup yields CDR1 LNHDA and CDR2 SQIVND (reference sequence). With V trimmed by 6 bases and J by 6 bases, 10 bases remained unmatched. CDR3 size: 15 residues. Here the CDR3 reads CASRSRGSGTNEQFF. The DNA of the CDR3 is TGTGCCAGTAGAAGTCGTGGTAGCGGGACCAATGAGCAGTTCTTC.

The rearrangement uses TRBV29-1 and TRBJ2-7; 9 nucleotides align to TRBD1. Germline V gene data show CDR1 as SQVTM and CDR2 as ANQGSEA. The junction had 3 bases not matched to a gene; V was cut back by 3 bases and J by 0 bases. CDR3 length: 14 residues. The CDR3 DNA follows: TGCAGCGTTGAGGGACAGGGAGGCTCCTACGAGCAGTACTTC. Its translation is CSVEGQGGSYEQYF.

The chain carries TRBV19 and TRBJ1-1, with D maybe TRBD1 (6 bases). This CDR3 is 15 amino acids long. Trimming left V 3 bases short and J 6 bases short, with 17 bases between. Germline V gene lookup returns CDR1 LNHDA and CDR2 SQIVND (reference sequence). CDR3 sequence (DNA): TGTGCCAGTAGTATCGGGGGGGGCTTTAGGTCTGAAGCTTTCTTT. Its translation: CASSIGGGFRSEAFF.

The chain recombines TRBV4-2 with TRBJ2-2; TRBD1 matches 7 bases. Germline lookup yields CDR1 LGHNA and CDR2 YNFKEQ. V dropped 7 bases and J dropped 5; count of bases not matched to a gene: 13. The CDR3 is made up of 16 amino acids. CDR3 in amino acids: CASNTLGTVHTGELFF. The CDR3 DNA sequence: TGTGCCAGCAACACACTCGGGACAGTGCATACCGGGGAGCTGTTTTTT.

The sample holds a few counts of this clone. J is TRBJ1-4 and V is TRBV4-1; D may be TRBD1 (6 bases). The CDR3 consists of 16 residues. In germline, CDR1 is MGHRA, CDR2 YSYEKL. Trimming took 4 bases from V and 7 from J, leaving 19 bases between them. DNA for the CDR3: TGCGCCAGCAGCCTCGAACGGGGGGCGGGGAGTGAAAAACTGTTTTTT. Translating it yields CASSLERGAGSEKLFF.

The J gene is TRBJ2-7, the V gene TRBV9, with 7 bases aligning to TRBD1. Germline values: CDR1 SGDLS, CDR2 YYNGEE. The CDR3 covers 15 residues. Trimming removed 2 bases from V and 4 bases from J; junction bases left unmatched: 9. The DNA for the CDR3 is TGTGCCAGCAGCGTCCTCCCGGGACAGTCGTACGAGCAGTACTTC. Its translation is CASSVLPGQSYEQYF.

The chain employs TRBV4-3 and TRBJ1-2, with D unresolved. Germline loops: CDR1 LGHNA, CDR2 YSLEER. The CDR3 has 14 residues. V lost 1 base and J lost 4, with 10 bases in between. This chain's CDR3 is CASSQGPGPYGYTF. The DNA for the CDR3 is TGCGCCAGCAGCCAAGGCCCAGGCCCCTATGGCTACACCTTC.

This clone was picked up a small number of times. This chain uses TRBV7-9 with TRBJ2-7, with D possibly matching TRBD1 (6 bases). The CDR3 consists of 19 residues. Trimming stripped 0 bases from V and 3 bases from J, with 24 bases between. Germline CDR1 SEHNR, CDR2 FQNEAQ (reference sequence). The CDR3 reads CASSLASRTGHLPSYEQYF. DNA for the CDR3: TGTGCCAGCAGCTTAGCTTCCCGTACGGGACATCTACCTAGCTACGAGCAGTACTTC. Full variable domain (outside the CDR3, taken from reference TRBV7-9 and TRBJ2-7): DTGVSQNPRHKITKRGQNVTFRCDPISEHNRLYWYRQTLGQGPEFLTYFQNEAQLEKSRLLSDRFSAERPKGSFSTLEIQRTEQGDSAMYLCASSLASRTGHLPSYEQYFGPGTRLTVT.

The chain is built from TRBV6-5 and TRBJ1-2; 10 nucleotides match TRBD1. The CDR3 loop spans 13 amino acids. V was pared by 8 bases and J by 3 bases, with 3 bases of the junction left unmatched. Per germline, CDR1 MNHEY and CDR2 SVGAGI. CDR3 bases: TGTGCCAGCGGGACAGGGGCGTACTATGGCTACACCTTC. It translates to CASGTGAYYGYTF.

The rearrangement uses TRBV10-3 and TRBJ1-1; the D is unclear. Germline V lookup: CDR1 ENHRY, CDR2 SYGVKD. V was pared by 3 bases and J by 1 base, with 9 bases between. The CDR3 consists of 14 residues. CDR3 loop: CAISDPQSNTEAFF. Written as DNA, the CDR3 is TGTGCCATCAGTGATCCACAGTCGAACACTGAAGCTTTCTTT.

The CDR3 reads CASSDSFIEETQYF. The DNA for the CDR3 is TGCGCCAGCAGTGATAGCTTCATCGAAGAGACCCAGTACTTC. The chain couples TRBV10-2 to TRBJ2-5, with D unclear. The CDR3 runs to 14 residues. Germline-derived CDR1 and CDR2 are WSHSY and SAAADI. The ends were cut back, 3 bases at V and 3 bases at J, with 11 bases in the middle.

V and J are TRBV7-9 and TRBJ2-7, with D tentatively TRBD2 (5 bases). The V end was cut by 7 bases, the J end by 0 bases, with 10 bases between. Germline values: CDR1 SEHNR, CDR2 FQNEAQ (reference sequence). This CDR3 has 13 residues. The CDR3 nucleotides read TGTGCCAGCACCCGTGGGAGCTCCTACGAGCAGTACTTC. This encodes CASTRGSSYEQYF.

The table lists this clone with a few counts. The genes are TRBV29-1 and TRBJ2-3, with 11 bases fitting TRBD2. Germline loops: CDR1 SQVTM, CDR2 ANQGSEA. Trimming removed 4 bases from V and 5 bases from J; junction bases left unmatched: 5. This CDR3 has 14 amino acids. The CDR3 region is CSVGLAGGRDTQYF. The CDR3 DNA is TGCAGCGTTGGGCTAGCGGGAGGTCGAGATACGCAGTATTTT.

The V call is TRBV4-3, the J call TRBJ1-1; 9 bases map to TRBD1. V gave up 0 bases and J gave up 0 bases; unmatched junction bases: 2. CDR3 length equals 16 residues. CDR1 and CDR2 from the germline V gene are LGHNA and YSLEER. CDR3 coding DNA: TGCGCCAGCAGCCAAGATTGGACAGGGGTGAACACTGAAGCTTTCTTT. Amino acid sequence: CASSQDWTGVNTEAFF.

The chain uses TRBV4-1 and TRBJ2-1; tentatively, D is TRBD2 (6 bases). The CDR3 is 17 residues long. Looked up from germline, CDR1 is MGHRA and CDR2 is YSYEKL. Trimming removed 7 bases at V and 5 bases at J, with 24 bases between. The CDR3 coding sequence is TGCGCCAGCAACCTACACCGCAAACAGCGGGCCCACAATGAGCAGTTCTTC. This encodes CASNLHRKQRAHNEQFF.